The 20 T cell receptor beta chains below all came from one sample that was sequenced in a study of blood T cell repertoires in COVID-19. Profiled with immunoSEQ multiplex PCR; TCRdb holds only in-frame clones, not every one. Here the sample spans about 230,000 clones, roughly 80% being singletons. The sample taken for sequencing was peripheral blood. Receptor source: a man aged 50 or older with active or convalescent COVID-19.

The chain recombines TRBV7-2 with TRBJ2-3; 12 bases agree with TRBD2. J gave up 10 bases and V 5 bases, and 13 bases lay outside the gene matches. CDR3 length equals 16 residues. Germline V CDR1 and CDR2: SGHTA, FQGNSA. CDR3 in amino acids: CASSPPPTSGGWAQYF. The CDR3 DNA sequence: TGTGCCAGCAGCCCCCCACCGACTAGCGGGGGATGGGCGCAGTATTTT. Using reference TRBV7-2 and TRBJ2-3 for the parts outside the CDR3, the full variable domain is GAGVSQSPSNKVTEKGKDVELRCDPISGHTALYWYRQSLGQGLEFLIYFQGNSAPDKSGLPSDRFSAERTGGSVSTLTIQRTQQEDSAVYLCASSPPPTSGGWAQYFGPGTRLTVL.

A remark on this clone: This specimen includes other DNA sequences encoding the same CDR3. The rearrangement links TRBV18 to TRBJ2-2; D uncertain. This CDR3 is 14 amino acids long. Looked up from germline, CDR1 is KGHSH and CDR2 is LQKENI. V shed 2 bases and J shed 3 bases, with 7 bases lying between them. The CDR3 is CASSPIRDTGELFF. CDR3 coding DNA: TGTGCCAGCTCACCAATTCGGGACACCGGGGAGCTGTTTTTT.

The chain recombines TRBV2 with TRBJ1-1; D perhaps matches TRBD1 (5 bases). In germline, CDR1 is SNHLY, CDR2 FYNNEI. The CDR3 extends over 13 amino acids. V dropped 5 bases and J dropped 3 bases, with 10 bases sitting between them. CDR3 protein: CASSLDTYTEAFF. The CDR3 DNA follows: TGTGCCAGCAGTTTGGACACCTACACTGAAGCTTTCTTT.

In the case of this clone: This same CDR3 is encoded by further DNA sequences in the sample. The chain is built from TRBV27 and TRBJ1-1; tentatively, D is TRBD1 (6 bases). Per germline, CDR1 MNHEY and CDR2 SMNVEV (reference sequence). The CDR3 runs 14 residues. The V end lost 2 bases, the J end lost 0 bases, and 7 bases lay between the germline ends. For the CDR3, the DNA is TGTGCCAGCAGTTTAAACAGGGTGAACACTGAAGCTTTCTTT. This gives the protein CASSLNRVNTEAFF.

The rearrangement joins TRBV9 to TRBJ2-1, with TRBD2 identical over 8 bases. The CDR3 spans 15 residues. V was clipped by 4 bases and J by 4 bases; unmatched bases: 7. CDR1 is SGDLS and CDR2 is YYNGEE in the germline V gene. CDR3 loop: CASSPSGGVYNEQFF. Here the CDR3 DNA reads TGTGCCAGCAGCCCCAGCGGGGGAGTATACAATGAGCAGTTCTTC. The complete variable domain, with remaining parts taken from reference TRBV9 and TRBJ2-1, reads DSGVTQTPKHLITATGQRVTLRCSPRSGDLSVYWYQQSLDQGLQFLIQYYNGEERAKGNILERFSAQQFPDLHSELNLSSLELGDSALYFCASSPSGGVYNEQFFGPGTRLTVL.

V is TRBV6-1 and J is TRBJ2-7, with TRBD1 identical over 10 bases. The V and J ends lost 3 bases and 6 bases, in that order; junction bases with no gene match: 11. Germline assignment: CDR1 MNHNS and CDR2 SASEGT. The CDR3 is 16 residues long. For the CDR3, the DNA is TGTGCCAGCAGTGACCAACCGGGACAGGGGAACCGCGAGCAGTACTTC. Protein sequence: CASSDQPGQGNREQYF.

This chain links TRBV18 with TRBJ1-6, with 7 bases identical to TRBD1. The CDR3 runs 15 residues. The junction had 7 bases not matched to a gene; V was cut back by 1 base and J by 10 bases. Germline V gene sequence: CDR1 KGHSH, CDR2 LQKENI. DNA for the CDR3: TGTGCCAGCTCACCACTCGACAGGGTTGGATCACCCCTCCACTTT. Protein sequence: CASSPLDRVGSPLHF. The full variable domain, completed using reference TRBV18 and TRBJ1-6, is NAGVMQNPRHLVRRRGQEARLRCSPMKGHSHVYWYRQLPEEGLKFMVYLQKENIIDESGMPKERFSAEFPKEGPSILRIQQVVRGDSAAYFCASSPLDRVGSPLHFGNGTRLTVT.

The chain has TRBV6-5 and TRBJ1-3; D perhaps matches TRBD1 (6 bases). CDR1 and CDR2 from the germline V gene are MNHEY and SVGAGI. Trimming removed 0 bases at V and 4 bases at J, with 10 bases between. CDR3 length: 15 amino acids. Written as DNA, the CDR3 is TGTGCCAGCAGTTACTCGTGGACAGAAGGAAACACCATATATTTT. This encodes CASSYSWTEGNTIYF.

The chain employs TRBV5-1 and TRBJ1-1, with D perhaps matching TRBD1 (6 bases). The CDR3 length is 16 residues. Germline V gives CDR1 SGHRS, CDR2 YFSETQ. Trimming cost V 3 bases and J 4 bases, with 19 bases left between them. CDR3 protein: CASSSREGGGATEAFF. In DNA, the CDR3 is TGCGCCAGCAGCTCCCGGGAGGGCGGGGGGGCCACTGAAGCTTTCTTT.

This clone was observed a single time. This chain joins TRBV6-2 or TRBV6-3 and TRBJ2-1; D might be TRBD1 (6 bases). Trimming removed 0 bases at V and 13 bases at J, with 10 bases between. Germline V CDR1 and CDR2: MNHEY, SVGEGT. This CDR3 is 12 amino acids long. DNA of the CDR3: TGTGCCAGCAGTTACTCGAGTGGGACACAGTTCTTC. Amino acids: CASSYSSGTQFF.

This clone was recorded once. CDR3 coding DNA: TGTGCCAGCAGCCCCCGAGGGAGCTTCTCCTACGAGCAGTACTTC. Translated, it gives CASSPRGSFSYEQYF. V usage is TRBV7-6 and J usage is TRBJ2-7; D perhaps matches TRBD2 (5 bases). Germline V CDR1 and CDR2: SGHVS, FNYEAQ. The V gene lost 5 bases and the J gene lost 0 bases, with 14 bases spanning the gap. The CDR3 loop spans 15 amino acids.

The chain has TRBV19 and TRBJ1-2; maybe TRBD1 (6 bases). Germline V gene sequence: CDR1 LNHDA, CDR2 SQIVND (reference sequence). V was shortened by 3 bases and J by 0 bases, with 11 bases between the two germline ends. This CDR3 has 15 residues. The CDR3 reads CASSIRGAANYGYTF. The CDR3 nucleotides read TGTGCCAGTAGTATCCGGGGGGCAGCTAACTATGGCTACACCTTC.

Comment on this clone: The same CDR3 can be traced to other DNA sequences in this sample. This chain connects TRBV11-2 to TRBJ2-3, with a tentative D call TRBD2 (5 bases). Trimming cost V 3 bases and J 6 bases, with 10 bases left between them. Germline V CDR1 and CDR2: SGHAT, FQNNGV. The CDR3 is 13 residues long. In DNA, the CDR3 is TGTGCCAGCAGCTTGGCGGGCCCCGATACGCAGTATTTT. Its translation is CASSLAGPDTQYF.

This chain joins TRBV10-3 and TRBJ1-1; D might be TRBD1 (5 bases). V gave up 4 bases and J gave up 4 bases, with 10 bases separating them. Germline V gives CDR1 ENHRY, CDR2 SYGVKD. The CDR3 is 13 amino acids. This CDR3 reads CAISVQGGTEAFF. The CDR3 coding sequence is TGTGCCATCAGTGTGCAGGGAGGCACTGAAGCTTTCTTT.

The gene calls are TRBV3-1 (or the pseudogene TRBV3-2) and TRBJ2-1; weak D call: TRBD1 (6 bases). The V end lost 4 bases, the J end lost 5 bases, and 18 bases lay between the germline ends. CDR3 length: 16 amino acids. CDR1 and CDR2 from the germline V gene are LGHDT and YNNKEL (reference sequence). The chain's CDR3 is CASSPRGRGSNNEQFF. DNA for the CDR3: TGTGCCAGCAGCCCCCGCGGCAGGGGAAGTAACAATGAGCAGTTCTTC.

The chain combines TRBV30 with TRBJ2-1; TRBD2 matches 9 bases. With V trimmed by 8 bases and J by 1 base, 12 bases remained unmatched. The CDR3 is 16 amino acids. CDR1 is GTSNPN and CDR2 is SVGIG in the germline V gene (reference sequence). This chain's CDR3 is CAALRGGAPSYNEQFF. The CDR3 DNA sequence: TGTGCCGCCCTTCGCGGGGGGGCCCCTTCCTACAATGAGCAGTTCTTC.

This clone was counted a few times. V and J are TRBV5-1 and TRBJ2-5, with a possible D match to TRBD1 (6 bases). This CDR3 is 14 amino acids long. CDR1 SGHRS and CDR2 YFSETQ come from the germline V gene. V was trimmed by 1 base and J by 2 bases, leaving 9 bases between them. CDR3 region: CASSLTGTQETQYF. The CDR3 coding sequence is TGCGCCAGCAGCTTGACAGGGACACAAGAGACCCAGTACTTC.

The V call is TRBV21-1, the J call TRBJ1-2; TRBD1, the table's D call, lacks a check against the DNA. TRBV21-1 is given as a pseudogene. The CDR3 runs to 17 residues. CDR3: CASSNLTDRNNLYGYTF. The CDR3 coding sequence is TGTGCCAGCAGCAACCTCACCGACAGGAACAACCTCTATGGCTACACCTTC.

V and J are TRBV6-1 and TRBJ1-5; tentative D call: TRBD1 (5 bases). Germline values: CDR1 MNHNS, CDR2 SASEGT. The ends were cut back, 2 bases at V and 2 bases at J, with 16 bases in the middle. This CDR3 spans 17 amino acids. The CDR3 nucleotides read TGTGCCAGCAGTGAAACTGTTGGGGGAGGGGGCAATCAGCCCCAGCATTTT. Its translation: CASSETVGGGGNQPQHF.

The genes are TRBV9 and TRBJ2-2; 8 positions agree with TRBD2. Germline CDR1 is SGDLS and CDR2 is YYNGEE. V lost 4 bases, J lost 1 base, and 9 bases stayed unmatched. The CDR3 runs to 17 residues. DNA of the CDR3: TGTGCCAGCAGCTCCCCCGGCGGGGGGAAGAACACCGGGGAGCTGTTTTTT. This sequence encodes CASSSPGGGKNTGELFF.